A single sample gave rise to the 27 T cell receptor beta chains below, sequenced in a study of cytomegalovirus exposure and HLA in healthy donors. The PCR made use of 60 Vbeta and 13 Jbeta primers. Profiled with immunoSEQ multiplex PCR; TCRdb holds only in-frame clones, not every one. The sample contains over 250,000 clones, roughly two thirds of which appear only once. The sequenced sample was PBMCs. The receptors here all came from a female donor in good health and CMV-seronegative.

This rearrangement joins TRBV6-6 to TRBJ2-1, with 11 positions matching TRBD2. CDR1 is MNHNY and CDR2 is SVGAGI in the germline V gene (reference sequence). Trimming at V came to 10 bases and at J to 5 bases, leaving 10 bases not matched to a gene. There are 15 residues in the CDR3. CDR3 DNA sequence: TGTGCCATCTCACCCGGGACTAGCGGTCACAATGAGCAGTTCTTC. Translation gives CAISPGTSGHNEQFF.

This rearrangement joins TRBV5-1 to TRBJ2-1, with 16 positions matching TRBD2. Per the germline V gene, CDR1 is SGHRS and CDR2 is YFSETQ. This CDR3 region has 19 residues. Germline trimming cut 4 bases from V and 0 bases from J; bases unmatched to any gene: 7. CDR3 amino acids: CASSAPGLAGGSSYNEQFF. The CDR3 DNA is TGCGCCAGCAGCGCACCGGGACTAGCGGGAGGGTCCTCCTACAATGAGCAGTTCTTC. The full variable domain, its missing parts supplied by reference TRBV5-1 and TRBJ2-1, is KAGVTQTPRYLIKTRGQQVTLSCSPISGHRSVSWYQQTPGQGLQFLFEYFSETQRNKGNFPGRFSGRQFSNSRSEMNVSTLELGDSALYLCASSAPGLAGGSSYNEQFFGPGTRLTVL.

The rearrangement links TRBV5-1 to TRBJ1-2, with a possible D match to TRBD1 (5 bases). Germline V CDR1 and CDR2: SGHRS, YFSETQ. V lost 0 bases to trimming and J lost 8 bases, with 11 bases between them. The CDR3 is made up of 13 amino acids. The CDR3 loop reads CASSLEGWGGYTF. The CDR3 nucleotides read TGCGCCAGCAGCTTGGAGGGGTGGGGAGGCTACACCTTC.

Points on this clone: At one of its ends the junction is not consistent with the germline gene, which may arise from a read error. V gene TRBV2 combines with J gene TRBJ1-5, with D maybe TRBD1 (5 bases). The CDR3 covers 14 residues. The V gene's germline CDR1 is SNHLY and CDR2 FYNNEI. CDR3 nucleotides: TGTGCCGGCAGTGGGGTACTCAGGGATCAGCCCCAGCATTTT. Its protein is CAGSGVLRDQPQHF. Filled out from reference TRBV2 and TRBJ1-5, the complete variable domain reads EPEVTQTPSHQVTQMGQEVILRCVPISNHLYFYWYRQILGQKVEFLVSFYNNEISEKSEIFDDQFSVERPDGSNFTLKIRSTKLEDSAMYFCAGSGVLRDQPQHFGDGTRLSIL.

A note on this clone: Compared with germline, one end of the junction differs, possibly owing to a read error. The rearrangement uses TRBV7-9 and TRBJ1-2; D is unresolved. Germline CDR1 SEHNR, CDR2 FQNEAQ (reference sequence). The CDR3 runs to 12 residues. This CDR3 reads CSSSLDLLGYTF. Written as DNA, the CDR3 is TGTTCCAGCAGCTTAGACTTACTTGGCTACACCTTC.

The genes are TRBV5-4 and TRBJ2-2; D perhaps matches TRBD2 (6 bases). Germline CDR1 SGHNT, CDR2 YYREEE (reference sequence). This CDR3 has 17 residues. Trimming took 4 bases from V and 4 from J, leaving 20 bases between them. The CDR3 sequence: CASSPELASLGTGELFF. The CDR3 DNA sequence: TGTGCCAGCAGCCCGGAACTAGCTTCGCTGGGCACCGGGGAGCTGTTTTTT.

The chain employs TRBV19 and TRBJ2-7, with 11 positions matching TRBD1. The V gene end was trimmed by 5 bases and the J gene end by 3 bases; junction bases not matched to a gene: 3. Germline CDR1 LNHDA, CDR2 SQIVND (reference sequence). This CDR3 region has 14 residues. CDR3: CASSWTGGSYEQYF. The CDR3 DNA is TGTGCCAGTAGTTGGACAGGGGGCAGCTACGAGCAGTACTTC. Full variable domain (missing parts from reference TRBV19 and TRBJ2-7): DGGITQSPKYLFRKEGQNVTLSCEQNLNHDAMYWYRQDPGQGLRLIYYSQIVNDFQKGDIAEGYSVSREKKESFPLTVTSAQKNPTAFYLCASSWTGGSYEQYFGPGTRLTVT.

The J gene is TRBJ2-7, the V gene TRBV19; D ambiguous. The V gene's germline CDR1 is LNHDA and CDR2 SQIVND (reference sequence). The CDR3 loop spans 13 amino acids. V lost 6 bases, J lost 3 bases, and 12 bases lay in between. CDR3 sequence: CASSPAGYYEQYF. The CDR3 coding sequence is TGTGCCAGTAGCCCCGCAGGCTACTACGAGCAGTACTTC. Full variable domain (missing parts from reference TRBV19 and TRBJ2-7): DGGITQSPKYLFRKEGQNVTLSCEQNLNHDAMYWYRQDPGQGLRLIYYSQIVNDFQKGDIAEGYSVSREKKESFPLTVTSAQKNPTAFYLCASSPAGYYEQYFGPGTRLTVT.

CDR3 loop: CASTTRGSSYNEQFF. The CDR3, as DNA: TGTGCCAGTACGACACGGGGTAGCTCCTACAATGAGCAGTTCTTC. The rearrangement links TRBV6-5 to TRBJ2-1; D is possibly TRBD2 (5 bases). V lost 9 bases and J lost 0, with 15 bases in between. The CDR3 consists of 15 residues. The germline CDR1 and CDR2 sequences are MNHEY and SVGAGI.

J is TRBJ1-1 and V is TRBV13; TRBD1 might be the D (5 bases). The CDR3 is 12 residues long. Per the germline V gene, CDR1 is PRHDT and CDR2 is FYEKMQ (reference sequence). Deletions cut 3 bases from V and 11 bases from J, with 13 bases between. In DNA form, the CDR3 reads TGTGCCAGCAGCTTCTTATGGGAGGGGGCTTTCTTT. The encoded protein is CASSFLWEGAFF. Supplemented by reference TRBV13 and TRBJ1-1, the full variable domain reads AAGVIQSPRHLIKEKRETATLKCYPIPRHDTVYWYQQGPGQDPQFLISFYEKMQSDKGSIPDRFSAQQFSDYHSELNMSSLELGDSALYFCASSFLWEGAFFGQGTRLTVV.

This clone was counted a few times. The rearrangement joins TRBV11-3 to TRBJ2-5; weak D call: TRBD1 (6 bases). CDR3 length: 14 amino acids. V was trimmed by 5 bases and J by 2 bases, leaving 12 bases between them. Germline V gives CDR1 SGHNT, CDR2 YENEEA. DNA of the CDR3: TGTGCCAGCAGCCCCCGGGACAAGCAAGAGACCCAGTACTTC. Translating gives CASSPRDKQETQYF. Drawing the rest from reference TRBV11-3 and TRBJ2-5, the complete variable domain is EAGVVQSPRYKIIEKKQPVAFWCNPISGHNTLYWYLQNLGQGPELLIRYENEEAVDDSQLPKDRFSAERLKGVDSTLKIQPAELGDSAVYLCASSPRDKQETQYFGPGTRLLVL.

The gene calls are TRBV28 and TRBJ2-7; TRBD2 matches at 7 bases. CDR1 and CDR2 from the germline V gene are MDHEN and SYDVKM. The CDR3 totals 17 residues. The V and J ends lost 3 bases and 1 base, in that order; junction bases with no gene match: 12. The CDR3 DNA reads as TGTGCCAGCAGTTTGTACCGGGGGGAAAGTCCATCCTACGAGCAGTACTTC. This codes for CASSLYRGESPSYEQYF.

The DNA of the CDR3 is TGCGCCAGCAGCGCCAGGCCGAGACTAGCGGCCGCCGGAGGGAGGGAGCAGTACTTC. It encodes CASSARPRLAAAGGREQYF. V and J are TRBV5-1 and TRBJ2-7; TRBD2 aligns across 9 bases. Germline loops: CDR1 SGHRS, CDR2 YFSETQ. Losses at the gene ends were 4 bases for V and 7 bases for J; bases not matched to a gene: 24. The CDR3 covers 19 residues.

This clone has a single count. The J gene is TRBJ1-1, the V gene TRBV2, with TRBD1 identical over 8 bases. From germline, CDR1 is SNHLY and CDR2 FYNNEI. V shed 5 bases and J 6 bases; nucleotides not matched to a gene: 11. CDR3 length equals 15 residues. The CDR3 reads CASSPDDRGTAEAFF. In nucleotides, the CDR3 is TGTGCCAGCAGTCCTGACGACAGGGGAACGGCTGAAGCTTTCTTT.

This rearrangement joins TRBV30 to TRBJ1-3, with D maybe TRBD1 (5 bases). Looked up from germline, CDR1 is GTSNPN and CDR2 is SVGIG (reference sequence). The CDR3 contains 13 residues. V shed 2 bases and J shed 2 bases, with 7 bases lying between them. CDR3 bases: TGTGCCTGGAGTTCAGGGACTGGAAACACCATATATTTT. As protein: CAWSSGTGNTIYF.

The V call is TRBV19, the J call TRBJ1-3; D is ambiguous. This CDR3 spans 15 amino acids. CDR1 and CDR2 (germline): LNHDA, SQIVND (reference sequence). V was clipped by 3 bases and J by 0 bases, with 9 bases between them. The CDR3 sequence: CASSMRVISGNTIYF. CDR3 sequence (DNA): TGTGCCAGTAGTATGCGGGTCATCTCTGGAAACACCATATATTTT.

The rearrangement joins TRBV15 to TRBJ2-1; weak D call: TRBD2 (5 bases). V dropped 8 bases and J dropped 14 bases, with 19 bases sitting between them. This CDR3 is built from 12 residues. Germline values: CDR1 LNHNV, CDR2 YYDKDF (reference sequence). The chain's CDR3 is CATQATLGRKFF. CDR3 nucleotide sequence: TGTGCCACCCAGGCGACGCTTGGGAGAAAGTTCTTC.

The CDR3 DNA sequence: TGTGCCAGCAGTGGGGGGGGTCCTTATCAGCCCCAGCATTTT. Protein: CASSGGGPYQPQHF. The gene calls are TRBV2 and TRBJ1-5, with D maybe TRBD1 (5 bases). The V end was cut by 4 bases, the J end by 5 bases, with 12 bases between. Germline V gives CDR1 SNHLY, CDR2 FYNNEI. The CDR3 has 14 amino acids.

This chain connects TRBV6-6 to TRBJ2-7; 11 bases are shared with TRBD1. V shed 4 bases and J 6 bases; nucleotides not matched to a gene: 5. Germline lookup yields CDR1 MNHNY and CDR2 SVGAGI (reference sequence). This CDR3 contains 14 residues. The CDR3: CASSSGQGDREQYF. In nucleotides, the CDR3 is TGTGCCAGCAGTTCGGGACAGGGGGACCGCGAGCAGTACTTC.

The chain joins TRBV14 to TRBJ1-3; a possible D gene is TRBD1 (5 bases). Trimming took 4 bases from V and 3 from J, leaving 13 bases between them. Per germline, CDR1 SGHDN and CDR2 FVKESK. The CDR3 extends over 15 amino acids. The CDR3 sequence is CASSPLRGRGNTIYF. The CDR3 DNA follows: TGTGCCAGCAGCCCCCTAAGGGGTCGTGGAAACACCATATATTTT.

The chain carries TRBV30 and TRBJ2-1; 9 bases are shared with TRBD1. The junction had 4 bases not matched to a gene; V was cut back by 6 bases and J by 1 base. The CDR3 contains 14 residues. In germline, CDR1 is GTSNPN, CDR2 SVGIG (reference sequence). In DNA, the CDR3 is TGTGCCTGTCCGGGACAGGGTTCCTACAATGAGCAGTTCTTC. Encoded protein: CACPGQGSYNEQFF.

This clone was seen a few times. The chain uses TRBV5-4 and TRBJ2-1; perhaps TRBD1 as D (5 bases). With 2 bases removed from V and 5 bases from J, the gap between germline ends came to 8 bases. Germline CDR1 is SGHNT and CDR2 is YYREEE (reference sequence). The CDR3 is 13 residues long. The CDR3 reads CASSFSGNNEQFF. The CDR3, as DNA: TGTGCCAGCAGCTTCTCAGGGAACAATGAGCAGTTCTTC.

J is TRBJ2-4 and V is TRBV27; TRBD1 matches at 10 bases. The CDR3 length is 17 residues. V trimming: 3 bases; J trimming: 2 bases; junction bases outside the gene matches: 7. Germline V gene data show CDR1 as MNHEY and CDR2 as SMNVEV (reference sequence). The DNA of the CDR3 is TGTGCCAGCAGTTTCTTTGGGACAGGGGATTCCAAAAACATTCAGTACTTC. It codes for CASSFFGTGDSKNIQYF.

This clone was observed a single time. In DNA form, the CDR3 reads TGTGCCAGCAGTTTTGTGGCAGGGAAAAGTAGCAATCAGCCCCAGCATTTT. Protein: CASSFVAGKSSNQPQHF. The chain joins TRBV28 to TRBJ1-5; TRBD1 is a possible D gene (5 bases). Germline values: CDR1 MDHEN, CDR2 SYDVKM. Trimming cost V 3 bases and J 0 bases, with 15 bases left between them. The CDR3 has 17 amino acids. The full variable domain, in which reference TRBV28 and TRBJ1-5 provide the parts outside the CDR3, is DVKVTQSSRYLVKRTGEKVFLECVQDMDHENMFWYRQDPGLGLRLIYFSYDVKMKEKGDIPEGYSVSREKKERFSLILESASTNQTSMYLCASSFVAGKSSNQPQHFGDGTRLSIL.

As concerns this clone: At one boundary the junction diverges from the germline segment, which might be a read error. The chain has TRBV6-1 and TRBJ1-3; TRBD1 is a possible D gene (5 bases). The CDR3 runs 13 residues. CDR1 MNHNS and CDR2 SASEGT come from the germline V gene. The CDR3: CASSESRADTIYF. CDR3 nucleotides: TGTGCCAGCAGTGAATCCAGGGCGGACACTATATATTTT.

This chain uses TRBV7-2 with TRBJ2-7; 13 nucleotides agree with TRBD2. Trimming took 5 bases from V and 7 from J; bases not matched to a gene: 8. Germline CDR1 and CDR2: SGHTA and FQGNSA. The CDR3 is 15 residues long. CDR3 coding DNA: TGTGCCAGCAGCACCTCCGGGACTAGCGGGACTGAGCAGTACTTC. Encoded protein: CASSTSGTSGTEQYF.

V gene TRBV12-5 combines with J gene TRBJ2-1, with TRBD2 as a possible D gene (5 bases). The V gene's germline CDR1 is LGHNT and CDR2 FRNRAP. There are 13 residues in the CDR3. The V gene lost 1 base and the J gene lost 6 bases, with 7 bases spanning the gap. This CDR3 is CASGLELGNEQFF. The CDR3 DNA reads TGTGCTAGTGGTTTGGAACTAGGCAATGAGCAGTTCTTC.